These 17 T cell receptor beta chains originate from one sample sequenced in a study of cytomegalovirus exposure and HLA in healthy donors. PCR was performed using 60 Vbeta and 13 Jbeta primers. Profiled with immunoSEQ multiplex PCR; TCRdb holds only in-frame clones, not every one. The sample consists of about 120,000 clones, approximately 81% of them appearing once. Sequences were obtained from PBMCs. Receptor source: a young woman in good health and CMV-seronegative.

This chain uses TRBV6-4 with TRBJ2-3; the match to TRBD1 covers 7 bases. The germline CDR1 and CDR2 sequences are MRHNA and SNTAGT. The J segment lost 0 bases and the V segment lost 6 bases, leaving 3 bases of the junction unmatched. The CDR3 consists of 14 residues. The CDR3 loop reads CASRLTGSTDTQYF. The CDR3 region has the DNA TGTGCCAGCAGGCTGACAGGGAGCACAGATACGCAGTATTTT.

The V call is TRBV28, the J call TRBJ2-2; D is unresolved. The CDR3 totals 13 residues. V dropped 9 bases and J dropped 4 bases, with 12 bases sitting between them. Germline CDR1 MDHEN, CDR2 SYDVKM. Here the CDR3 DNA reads TGTGCCAGTCCAGACACCTCCACCGGGGAGCTGTTTTTT. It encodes CASPDTSTGELFF.

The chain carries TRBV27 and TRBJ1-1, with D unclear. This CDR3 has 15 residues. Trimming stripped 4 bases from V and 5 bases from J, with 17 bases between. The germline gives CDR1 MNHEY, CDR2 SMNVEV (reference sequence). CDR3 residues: CASSSSRHPGTEAFF. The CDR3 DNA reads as TGTGCCAGCAGTTCCTCCAGGCACCCAGGAACTGAAGCTTTCTTT.

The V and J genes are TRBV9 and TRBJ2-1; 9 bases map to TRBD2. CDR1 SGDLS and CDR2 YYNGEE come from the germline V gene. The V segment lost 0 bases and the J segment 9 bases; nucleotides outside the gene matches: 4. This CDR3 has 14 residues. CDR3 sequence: CASSVEGGRGEQFF. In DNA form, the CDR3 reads TGTGCCAGCAGCGTAGAGGGCGGGAGGGGTGAGCAGTTCTTC.

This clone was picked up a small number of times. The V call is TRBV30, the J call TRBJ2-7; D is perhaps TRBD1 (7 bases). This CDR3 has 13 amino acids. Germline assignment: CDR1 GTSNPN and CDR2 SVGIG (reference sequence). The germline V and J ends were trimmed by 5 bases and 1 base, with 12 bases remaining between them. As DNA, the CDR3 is TGTGCCTGGGGCAGGGGGGCTTCCTACGAGCAGTACTTC. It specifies CAWGRGASYEQYF.

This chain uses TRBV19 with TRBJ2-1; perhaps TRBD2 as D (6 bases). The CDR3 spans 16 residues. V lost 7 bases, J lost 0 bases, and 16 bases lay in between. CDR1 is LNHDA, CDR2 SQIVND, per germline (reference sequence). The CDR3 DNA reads TGTGCCAGTACCCTGAAAGGGACTGACTCCTACAATGAGCAGTTCTTC. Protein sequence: CASTLKGTDSYNEQFF.

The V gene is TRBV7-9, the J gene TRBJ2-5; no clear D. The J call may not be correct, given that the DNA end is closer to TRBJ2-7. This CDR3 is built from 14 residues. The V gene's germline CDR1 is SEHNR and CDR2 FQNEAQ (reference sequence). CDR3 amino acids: CASSSGERSYEQYF. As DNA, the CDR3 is TGTGCCAGCAGCTCTGGAGAGAGGTCCTACGAGCAGTACTTC.

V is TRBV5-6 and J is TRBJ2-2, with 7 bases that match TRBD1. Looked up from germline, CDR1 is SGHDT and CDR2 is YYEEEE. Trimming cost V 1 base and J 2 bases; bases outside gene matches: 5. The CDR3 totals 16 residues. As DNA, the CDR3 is TGTGCCAGCAGCTTGACGGGGACAGTTAACACCGGGGAGCTGTTTTTT. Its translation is CASSLTGTVNTGELFF.

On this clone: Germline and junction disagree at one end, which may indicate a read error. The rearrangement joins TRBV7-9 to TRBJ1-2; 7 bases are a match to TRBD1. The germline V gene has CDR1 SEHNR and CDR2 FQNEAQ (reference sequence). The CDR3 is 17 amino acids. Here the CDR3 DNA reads TGTTCCAGCAGCCCTTTAGGACGACAGGGTTGGATCTATGGCTACACCTTC. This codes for CSSSPLGRQGWIYGYTF.

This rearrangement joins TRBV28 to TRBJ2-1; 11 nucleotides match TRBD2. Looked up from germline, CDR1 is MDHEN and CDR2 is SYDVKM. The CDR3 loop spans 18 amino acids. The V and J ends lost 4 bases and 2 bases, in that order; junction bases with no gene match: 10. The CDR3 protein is CASSSRLAGSRPYNEQFF. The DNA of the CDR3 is TGTGCCAGCAGTTCGAGACTAGCGGGGTCTAGGCCCTACAATGAGCAGTTCTTC.

This CDR3 is CASSSLQGNSNQPQHF. The CDR3 DNA sequence: TGTGCCAGCAGTTCATTACAGGGAAATAGCAATCAGCCCCAGCATTTT. The chain recombines TRBV28 with TRBJ1-5, with D tentatively TRBD1 (6 bases). The CDR3 consists of 16 residues. Germline CDR1 is MDHEN and CDR2 is SYDVKM. Trimming took off 4 bases at V and 0 bases at J, with 13 bases between the two ends.

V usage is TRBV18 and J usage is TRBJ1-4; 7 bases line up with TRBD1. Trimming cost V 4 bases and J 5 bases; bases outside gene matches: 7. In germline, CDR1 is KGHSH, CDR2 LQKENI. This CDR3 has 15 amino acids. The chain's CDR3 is CASSLPGQRNEKLFF. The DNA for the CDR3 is TGTGCCAGCTCACTTCCGGGACAGAGGAATGAAAAACTGTTTTTT.

CDR3 sequence: CASSLVRAGNEQFF. In DNA, the CDR3 is TGTGCCAGCAGTTTGGTCAGGGCTGGCAATGAGCAGTTCTTC. The chain recombines TRBV27 with TRBJ2-1; D perhaps matches TRBD1 (5 bases). This CDR3 comprises 14 residues. V was shortened by 3 bases and J by 6 bases, with 12 bases between the two germline ends. CDR1 is MNHEY, CDR2 SMNVEV, per germline (reference sequence).

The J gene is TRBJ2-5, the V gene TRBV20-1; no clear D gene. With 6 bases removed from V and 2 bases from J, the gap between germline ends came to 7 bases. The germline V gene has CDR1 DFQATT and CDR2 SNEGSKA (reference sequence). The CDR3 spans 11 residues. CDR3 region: CSAGGQETQYF. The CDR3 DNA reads TGCAGTGCCGGTGGTCAAGAGACCCAGTACTTC.

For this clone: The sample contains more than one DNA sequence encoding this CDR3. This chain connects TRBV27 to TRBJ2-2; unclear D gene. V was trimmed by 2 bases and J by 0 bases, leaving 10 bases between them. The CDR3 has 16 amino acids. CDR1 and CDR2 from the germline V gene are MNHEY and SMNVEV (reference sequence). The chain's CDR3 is CASSLLGFANTGELFF. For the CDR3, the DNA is TGTGCCAGCAGTTTACTAGGCTTCGCGAACACCGGGGAGCTGTTTTTT.

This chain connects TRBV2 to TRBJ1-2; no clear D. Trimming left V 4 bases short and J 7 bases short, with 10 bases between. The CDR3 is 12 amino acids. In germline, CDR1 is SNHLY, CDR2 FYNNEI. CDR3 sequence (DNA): TGTGCCAGCAGTGCACGACATGGTGGCTACACCTTC. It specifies CASSARHGGYTF. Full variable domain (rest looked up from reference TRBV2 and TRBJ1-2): EPEVTQTPSHQVTQMGQEVILRCVPISNHLYFYWYRQILGQKVEFLVSFYNNEISEKSEIFDDQFSVERPDGSNFTLKIRSTKLEDSAMYFCASSARHGGYTFGSGTRLTVV.

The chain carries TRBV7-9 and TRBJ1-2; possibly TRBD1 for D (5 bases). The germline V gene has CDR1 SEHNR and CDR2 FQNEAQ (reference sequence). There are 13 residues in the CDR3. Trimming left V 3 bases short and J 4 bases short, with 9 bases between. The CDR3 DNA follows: TGTGCCAGCAGCTTCGGGGGGGGCTATGGCTACACCTTC. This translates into CASSFGGGYGYTF.